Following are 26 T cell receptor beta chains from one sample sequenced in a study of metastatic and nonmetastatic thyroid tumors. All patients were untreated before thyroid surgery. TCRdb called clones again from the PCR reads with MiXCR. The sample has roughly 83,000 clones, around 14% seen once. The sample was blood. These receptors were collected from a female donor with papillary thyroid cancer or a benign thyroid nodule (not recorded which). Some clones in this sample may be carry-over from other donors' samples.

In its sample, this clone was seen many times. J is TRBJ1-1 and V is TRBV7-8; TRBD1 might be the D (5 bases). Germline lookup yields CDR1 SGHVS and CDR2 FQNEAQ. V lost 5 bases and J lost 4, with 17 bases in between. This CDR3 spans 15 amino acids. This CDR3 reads CASSQRGGLGTEAFF. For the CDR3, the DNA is TGTGCCAGCAGCCAACGTGGGGGTTTGGGCACTGAAGCTTTCTTT.

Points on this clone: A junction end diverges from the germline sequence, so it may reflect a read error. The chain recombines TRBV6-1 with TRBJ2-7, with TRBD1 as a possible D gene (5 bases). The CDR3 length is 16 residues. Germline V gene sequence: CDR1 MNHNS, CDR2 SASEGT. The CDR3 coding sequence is TGTGCCAGCAGCAGTACAGCGTGGGGCTTCTCCTACGATCAGTACTTC. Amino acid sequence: CASSSTAWGFSYDQYF.

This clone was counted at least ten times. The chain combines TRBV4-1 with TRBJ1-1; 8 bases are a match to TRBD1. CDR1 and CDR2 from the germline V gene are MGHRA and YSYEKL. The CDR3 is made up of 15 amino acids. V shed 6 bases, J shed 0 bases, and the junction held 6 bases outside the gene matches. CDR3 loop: CASRGQATMNTEAFF. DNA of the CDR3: TGCGCCAGCAGGGGACAGGCCACTATGAACACTGAAGCTTTCTTT.

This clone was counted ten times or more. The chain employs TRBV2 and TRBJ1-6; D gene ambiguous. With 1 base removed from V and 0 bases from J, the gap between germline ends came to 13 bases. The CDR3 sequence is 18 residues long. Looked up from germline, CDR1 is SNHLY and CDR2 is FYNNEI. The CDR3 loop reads CASSEDARESSYNSPLHF. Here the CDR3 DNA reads TGTGCCAGCAGTGAAGACGCCCGAGAGAGCTCCTATAATTCACCCCTCCACTTT.

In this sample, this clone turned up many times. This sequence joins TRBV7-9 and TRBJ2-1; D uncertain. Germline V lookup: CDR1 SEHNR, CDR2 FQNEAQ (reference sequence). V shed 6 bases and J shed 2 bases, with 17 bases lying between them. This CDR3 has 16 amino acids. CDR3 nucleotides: TGTGCCAGCAGGCTAAAGTCGATATTTACCTACAATGAGCAGTTCTTC. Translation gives CASRLKSIFTYNEQFF.

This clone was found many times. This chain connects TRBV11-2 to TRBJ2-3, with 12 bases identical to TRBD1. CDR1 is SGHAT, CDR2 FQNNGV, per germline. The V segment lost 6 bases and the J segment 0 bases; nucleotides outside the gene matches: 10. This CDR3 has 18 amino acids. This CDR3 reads CASSFWGTGGGSTDTQYF. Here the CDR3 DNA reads TGTGCCAGCAGTTTTTGGGGGACAGGGGGCGGGAGCACAGATACGCAGTATTTT.

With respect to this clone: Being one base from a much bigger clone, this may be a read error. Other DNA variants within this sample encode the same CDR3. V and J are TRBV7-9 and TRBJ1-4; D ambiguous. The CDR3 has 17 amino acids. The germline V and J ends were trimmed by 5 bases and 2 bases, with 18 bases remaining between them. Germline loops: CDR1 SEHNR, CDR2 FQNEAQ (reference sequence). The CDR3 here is CASSRPFDGNTNEKLFF. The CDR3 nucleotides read TGTGCCAGCAGCAGACCCTTCGACGGCAACACTAATGAAAAACTGTTTTTT.

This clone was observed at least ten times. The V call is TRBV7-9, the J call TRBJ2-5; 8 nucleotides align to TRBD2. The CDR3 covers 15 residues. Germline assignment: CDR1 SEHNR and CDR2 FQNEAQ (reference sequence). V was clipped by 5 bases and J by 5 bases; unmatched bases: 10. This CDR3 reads CASSAGTSSLETQYF. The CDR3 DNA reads TGTGCCAGCAGCGCTGGGACTAGTAGCCTGGAGACCCAGTACTTC. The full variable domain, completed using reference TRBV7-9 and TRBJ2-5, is DTGVSQNPRHKITKRGQNVTFRCDPISEHNRLYWYRQTLGQGPEFLTYFQNEAQLEKSRLLSDRFSAERPKGSFSTLEIQRTEQGDSAMYLCASSAGTSSLETQYFGPGTRLLVL.

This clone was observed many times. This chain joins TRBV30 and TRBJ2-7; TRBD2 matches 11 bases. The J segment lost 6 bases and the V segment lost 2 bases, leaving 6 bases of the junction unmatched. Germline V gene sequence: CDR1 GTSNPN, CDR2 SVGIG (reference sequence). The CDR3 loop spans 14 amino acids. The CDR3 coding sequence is TGTGCCTGGAGTAAGACTAGCGGGGTGGTCGAGCAGTACTTC. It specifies CAWSKTSGVVEQYF.

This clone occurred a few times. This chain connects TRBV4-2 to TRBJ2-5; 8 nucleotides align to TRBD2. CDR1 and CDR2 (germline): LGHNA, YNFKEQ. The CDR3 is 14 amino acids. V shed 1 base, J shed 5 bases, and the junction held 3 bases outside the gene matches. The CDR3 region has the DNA TGTGCCAGCAGCCAAGGGACTAGCAGGGAGACCCAGTACTTC. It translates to CASSQGTSRETQYF.

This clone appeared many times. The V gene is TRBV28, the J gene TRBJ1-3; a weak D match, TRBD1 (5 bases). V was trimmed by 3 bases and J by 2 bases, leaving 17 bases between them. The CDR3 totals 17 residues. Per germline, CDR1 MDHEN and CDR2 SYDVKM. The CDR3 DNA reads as TGTGCCAGCAGTTTTAGGGTTACGGCGACAGCTGGAAACACCATATATTTT. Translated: CASSFRVTATAGNTIYF.

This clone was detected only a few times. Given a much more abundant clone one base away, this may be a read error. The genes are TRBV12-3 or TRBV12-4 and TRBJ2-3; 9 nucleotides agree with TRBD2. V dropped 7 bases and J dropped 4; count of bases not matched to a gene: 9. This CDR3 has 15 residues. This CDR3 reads CASTSAGGPPDTQYF. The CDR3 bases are TGTGCCAGCACTTCTGCGGGGGGGCCCCCAGATACGCAGTATTTT.

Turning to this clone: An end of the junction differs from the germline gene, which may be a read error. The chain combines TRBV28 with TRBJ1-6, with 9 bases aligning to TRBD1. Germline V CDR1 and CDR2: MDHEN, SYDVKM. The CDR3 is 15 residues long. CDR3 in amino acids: CASSLDRGVNSPLYF. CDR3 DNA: TGTGCCAGCAGCCTGGACAGGGGCGTTAATTCACCCCTCTACTTT.

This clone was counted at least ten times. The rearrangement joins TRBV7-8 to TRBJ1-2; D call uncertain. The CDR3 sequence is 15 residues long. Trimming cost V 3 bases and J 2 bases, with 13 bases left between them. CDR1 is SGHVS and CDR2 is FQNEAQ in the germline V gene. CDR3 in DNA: TGTGCCAGCAGCTTTTCCGGGGTAAACAACTATGGCTACACCTTC. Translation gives CASSFSGVNNYGYTF.

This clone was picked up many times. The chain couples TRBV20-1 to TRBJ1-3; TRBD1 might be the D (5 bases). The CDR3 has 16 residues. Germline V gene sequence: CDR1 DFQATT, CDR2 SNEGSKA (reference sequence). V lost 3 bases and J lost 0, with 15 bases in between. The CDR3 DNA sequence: TGCAGTGCTAGGGGGATCGACAGCAGCTCTGGAAACACCATATATTTT. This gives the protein CSARGIDSSSGNTIYF.

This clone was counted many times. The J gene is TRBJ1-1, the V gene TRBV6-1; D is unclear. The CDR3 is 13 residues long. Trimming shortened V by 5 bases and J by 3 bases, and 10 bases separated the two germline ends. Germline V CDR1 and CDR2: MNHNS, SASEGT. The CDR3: CASSPGKYTEAFF. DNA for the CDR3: TGTGCCAGCAGTCCAGGCAAGTACACTGAAGCTTTCTTT.

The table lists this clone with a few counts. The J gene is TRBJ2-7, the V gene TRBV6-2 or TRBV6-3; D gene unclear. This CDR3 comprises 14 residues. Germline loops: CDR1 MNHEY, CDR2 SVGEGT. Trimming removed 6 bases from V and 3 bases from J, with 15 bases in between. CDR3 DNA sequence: TGTGCCAGCAGAGCCTGGATCCCCTTCTACGAGCAGTACTTC. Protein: CASRAWIPFYEQYF.

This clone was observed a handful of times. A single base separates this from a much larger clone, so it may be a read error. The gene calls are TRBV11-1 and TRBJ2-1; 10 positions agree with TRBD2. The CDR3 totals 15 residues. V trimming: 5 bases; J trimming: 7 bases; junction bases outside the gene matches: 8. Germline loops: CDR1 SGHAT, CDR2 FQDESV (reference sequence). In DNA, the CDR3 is TGTGCCAGCAGCAGTGGACTAGCGGAGAGGAATGAGCAGTTCTTC. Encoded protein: CASSSGLAERNEQFF.

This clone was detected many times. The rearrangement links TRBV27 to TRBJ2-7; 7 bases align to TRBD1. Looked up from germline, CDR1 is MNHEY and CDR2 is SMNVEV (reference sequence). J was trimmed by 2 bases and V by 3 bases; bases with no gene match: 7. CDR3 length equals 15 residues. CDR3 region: CASSLSTGLTYEQYF. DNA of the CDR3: TGTGCCAGCAGTTTGTCGACAGGGTTAACCTACGAGCAGTACTTC.

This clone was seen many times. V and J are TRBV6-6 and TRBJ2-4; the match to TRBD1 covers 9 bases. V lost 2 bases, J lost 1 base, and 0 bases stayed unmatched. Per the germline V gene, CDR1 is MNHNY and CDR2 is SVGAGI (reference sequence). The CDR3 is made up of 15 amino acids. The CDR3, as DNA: TGTGCCAGCAGTTACGACAGGGGGGCCAAAAACATTCAGTACTTC. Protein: CASSYDRGAKNIQYF.

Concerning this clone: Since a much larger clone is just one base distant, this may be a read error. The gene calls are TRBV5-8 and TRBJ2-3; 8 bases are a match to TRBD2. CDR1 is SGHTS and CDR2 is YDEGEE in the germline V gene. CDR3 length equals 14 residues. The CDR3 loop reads CASSRTSSADKQYF. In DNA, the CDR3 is TGTGCCAGCAGCCGGACTAGCAGCGCAGATAAGCAGTATTTT.

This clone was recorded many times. For the CDR3, the DNA is TGTGCCAGCAGCTTGGAAGGCCTGGAAGGCAATCAGCCCCAGCATTTT. The encoded protein is CASSLEGLEGNQPQHF. The J gene is TRBJ1-5, the V gene TRBV5-5; D is unresolved. V lost 0 bases, J lost 2 bases, and 12 bases lay in between. Germline assignment: CDR1 SGHKS and CDR2 YYEKEE (reference sequence). CDR3 length equals 16 residues.

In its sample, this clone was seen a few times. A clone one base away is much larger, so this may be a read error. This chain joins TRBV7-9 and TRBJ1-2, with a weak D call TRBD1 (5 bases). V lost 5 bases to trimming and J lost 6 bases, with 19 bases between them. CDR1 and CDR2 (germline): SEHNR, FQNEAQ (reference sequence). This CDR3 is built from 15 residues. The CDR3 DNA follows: TGTGCCAGCAGCCCCCCGGGGCGGGGCTCGGATGGCTACACCTTC. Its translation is CASSPPGRGSDGYTF.

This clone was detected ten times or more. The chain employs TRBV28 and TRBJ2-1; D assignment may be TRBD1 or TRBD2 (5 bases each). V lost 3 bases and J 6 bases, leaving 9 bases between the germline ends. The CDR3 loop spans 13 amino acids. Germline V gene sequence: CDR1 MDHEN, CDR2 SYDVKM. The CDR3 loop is CASSFPGLNEQFF. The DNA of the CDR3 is TGTGCCAGCAGTTTCCCGGGGCTCAATGAGCAGTTCTTC. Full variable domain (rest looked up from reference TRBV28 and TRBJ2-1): DVKVTQSSRYLVKRTGEKVFLECVQDMDHENMFWYRQDPGLGLRLIYFSYDVKMKEKGDIPEGYSVSREKKERFSLILESASTNQTSMYLCASSFPGLNEQFFGPGTRLTVL.

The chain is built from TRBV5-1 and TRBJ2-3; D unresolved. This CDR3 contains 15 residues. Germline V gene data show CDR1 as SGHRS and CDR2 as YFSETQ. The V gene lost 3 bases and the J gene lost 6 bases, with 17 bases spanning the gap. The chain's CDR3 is CASSSMRTTGDTQYF. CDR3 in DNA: TGCGCCAGCAGCTCAATGCGGACGACTGGGGATACGCAGTATTTT.

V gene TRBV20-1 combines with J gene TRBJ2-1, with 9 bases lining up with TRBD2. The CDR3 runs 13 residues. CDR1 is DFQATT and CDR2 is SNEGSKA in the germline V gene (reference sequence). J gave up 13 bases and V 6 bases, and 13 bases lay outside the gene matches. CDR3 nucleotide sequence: TGCAGTGCCCCCGGGACTAGCTGGAGGGTTCAGTTCTTC. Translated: CSAPGTSWRVQFF.